Following are 15 T cell receptor beta chains from one sample sequenced in a study of T cells after yellow fever vaccination. TCRdb redid the calling of the 5' RACE reads with MiXCR, one entry per CDR3 protein. The sample comprises 95,000 to 150,000 distinct CDR3 sequences, more than 6% of which are singletons, and around 2.3% rests with the top ten. The sample here was CD4+ T cells sorted from PBMCs, taken approximately 11 days after the first yellow fever vaccination. Receptors originate from a man younger than 35 who received the YFV17D yellow fever vaccine.

This clonotype was found many times. The chain uses TRBV9 and TRBJ2-5; 8 bases are a match to TRBD1. Per germline, CDR1 SGDLS and CDR2 YYNGEE. The CDR3 has 14 amino acids. J was trimmed by 2 bases and V by 0 bases; bases with no gene match: 0. The CDR3 coding sequence is TGTGCCAGCAGCGTAGGACAGGGGCAAGAGACCCAGTACTTC. It yields the protein CASSVGQGQETQYF. Drawing the rest from reference TRBV9 and TRBJ2-5, the complete variable domain is DSGVTQTPKHLITATGQRVTLRCSPRSGDLSVYWYQQSLDQGLQFLIQYYNGEERAKGNILERFSAQQFPDLHSELNLSSLELGDSALYFCASSVGQGQETQYFGPGTRLLVL.

This clonotype has at least ten counts. The chain combines TRBV5-1 with TRBJ2-5; TRBD1 might be the D (6 bases). This CDR3 contains 16 residues. The ends were cut back, 3 bases at V and 1 base at J, with 16 bases in the middle. Germline V gene sequence: CDR1 SGHRS, CDR2 YFSETQ. CDR3 in amino acids: CASSSYGTTAQETQYF. CDR3 DNA sequence: TGCGCCAGCAGCTCATACGGGACAACGGCCCAAGAGACCCAGTACTTC.

The sample holds many counts of this clonotype. The chain has TRBV4-1 and TRBJ1-2; D call uncertain. This CDR3 is 15 amino acids long. Germline assignment: CDR1 MGHRA and CDR2 YSYEKL. The V gene lost 0 bases and the J gene lost 0 bases, with 8 bases spanning the gap. The CDR3 loop reads CASSQDFASNYGYTF. The CDR3 DNA follows: TGCGCCAGCAGCCAAGATTTTGCATCTAACTATGGCTACACCTTC.

This clonotype has a count of ten or more. This chain connects TRBV4-1 to TRBJ1-3; D is possibly TRBD1 (5 bases). Germline assignment: CDR1 MGHRA and CDR2 YSYEKL. V lost 1 base and J lost 0, with 10 bases in between. The CDR3 covers 16 residues. This CDR3 is CASSQVWGVSGNTIYF. CDR3 nucleotides: TGCGCCAGCAGCCAAGTTTGGGGCGTCTCTGGAAACACCATATATTTT.

This clonotype was observed many times. V gene TRBV5-5 combines with J gene TRBJ1-5; D remains ambiguous. There are 12 residues in the CDR3. The V end was cut by 0 bases, the J end by 11 bases, with 9 bases between. Germline V lookup: CDR1 SGHKS, CDR2 YYEKEE (reference sequence). CDR3: CASSLEGRAQHF. DNA of the CDR3: TGTGCCAGCAGCTTGGAAGGCCGGGCCCAGCATTTT.

This clonotype was found many times. DNA of the CDR3: TGCAGTGCTAGCCTACAGGGTGATGCAACTAATGAAAAACTGTTTTTT. Protein sequence: CSASLQGDATNEKLFF. The chain has TRBV20-1 and TRBJ1-4; D possibly corresponds to TRBD1 (6 bases). CDR3 size: 16 residues. The V gene lost 3 bases and the J gene lost 0 bases, with 14 bases spanning the gap. Germline V gene lookup returns CDR1 DFQATT and CDR2 SNEGSKA (reference sequence).

Ten or more counts support this clonotype. The chain recombines TRBV11-2 with TRBJ2-3; D possibly corresponds to TRBD1 (5 bases). CDR3 length: 15 residues. Per the germline V gene, CDR1 is SGHAT and CDR2 is FQNNGV. Trimming took 3 bases from V and 2 from J, leaving 12 bases between them. CDR3 loop: CASSFRTHYTDTQYF. In DNA form, the CDR3 reads TGTGCCAGCAGCTTCCGGACACACTACACAGATACGCAGTATTTT.

This clonotype has at least ten counts. V is TRBV5-1 and J is TRBJ2-3; TRBD1 aligns across 9 bases. V trimming: 0 bases; J trimming: 4 bases; junction bases outside the gene matches: 3. The CDR3 consists of 15 residues. The V gene's germline CDR1 is SGHRS and CDR2 YFSETQ. CDR3 region: CASSLGDRAPDTQYF. In DNA, the CDR3 is TGCGCCAGCAGCTTGGGGGACAGGGCGCCAGATACGCAGTATTTT.

Turning to this clonotype: A much larger clone differs from this one at a single base, so this may be a read error. V and J are TRBV6-1 and TRBJ2-1; D may correspond to TRBD1 or TRBD2 (5 bases each). The V gene's germline CDR1 is MNHNS and CDR2 SASEGT. CDR3 length: 15 amino acids. Trimming stripped 8 bases from V and 6 bases from J, with 20 bases between. The CDR3 nucleotides read TGTGCCAGCGGGGGTTCGGCCCAAAAATTCAATGAGCAGTTCTTC. Protein: CASGGSAQKFNEQFF.

This clonotype was seen many times. The rearrangement uses TRBV6-5 and TRBJ1-2; D remains unclear. Germline CDR1 reads MNHEY; CDR2 reads SVGAGI. The V and J ends lost 0 bases and 4 bases respectively, with 12 bases between them. This CDR3 region has 15 residues. CDR3 nucleotide sequence: TGTGCCAGCAGTTACTCAAATACCATCGGCTATGGCTACACCTTC. It is translated as CASSYSNTIGYGYTF.

As regards this clonotype: An end of the junction does not agree with germline; a read error may underlie this. This CDR3 reads CVSSPGTGQETQYF. CDR3 DNA sequence: TGCGTCAGCAGTCCTGGGACAGGCCAAGAGACCCAGTACTTC. The V call is TRBV5-1, the J call TRBJ2-5; TRBD1 agrees at 8 bases. This CDR3 has 14 amino acids. The germline CDR1 and CDR2 sequences are SGHRS and YFSETQ.

This clonotype was seen a handful of times. This chain uses TRBV5-1 with TRBJ1-1; D gene ambiguous. There are 13 residues in the CDR3. The germline V and J ends were trimmed by 0 bases and 8 bases, with 11 bases remaining between them. Germline-derived CDR1 and CDR2 are SGHRS and YFSETQ. Here the CDR3 reads CASSLVPDIEAFF. CDR3 in DNA: TGCGCCAGCAGCTTGGTTCCCGACATCGAAGCTTTCTTT.

This clonotype was recorded many times. The chain joins TRBV7-9 to TRBJ2-5; the match to TRBD2 covers 8 bases. Germline V gene sequence: CDR1 SEHNR, CDR2 FQNEAQ (reference sequence). CDR3 length equals 15 residues. V shed 5 bases, J shed 1 base, and the junction held 6 bases outside the gene matches. The CDR3 loop reads CASSLNGGAQETQYF. In DNA form, the CDR3 reads TGTGCCAGCAGCCTGAACGGGGGGGCCCAAGAGACCCAGTACTTC.

At least ten counts were recorded for this clonotype. The rearrangement links TRBV11-2 to TRBJ2-6; no reliable D call. The CDR3 loop spans 15 amino acids. V dropped 5 bases and J dropped 1 base, with 9 bases sitting between them. Germline V lookup: CDR1 SGHAT, CDR2 FQNNGV. The CDR3 DNA sequence: TGTGCCAGCAGCCTTCCACTTTCTGGGGCCAACGTCCTGACTTTC. Protein sequence: CASSLPLSGANVLTF.

This clonotype was found many times. The chain is built from TRBV20-1 and TRBJ2-3; D not certain. The CDR3 loop spans 11 amino acids. Germline V CDR1 and CDR2: DFQATT, SNEGSKA (reference sequence). Trimming left V 5 bases short and J 5 bases short, with 8 bases between. CDR3 nucleotide sequence: TGCAGTGCTCACTTGCGAGATACGCAGTATTTT. Encoded protein: CSAHLRDTQYF.